One and the same sample provided the 32 T cell receptor beta chains below, sequenced in a study of CD8+ T cells in alopecia areata. RNA was extracted and reverse transcribed into cDNA as the sequencing template. This table comes from immunoSEQ multiplex PCR, and its TCRdb copy is limited to in-frame clones, with some not included. The sample holds under 250,000 clones; roughly 57% are singletons and the top ten take less than 0.6%. Sequenced here: CD4+ T cells sorted from blood, sampled at week 0. The source of these receptors is a human donor with alopecia areata.

V and J are TRBV7-8 and TRBJ1-5; D is undetermined. Trimming took 1 base from V and 4 from J, leaving 11 bases between them. The CDR3 is 15 residues long. CDR1 is SGHVS, CDR2 FQNEAQ, per germline. This CDR3 reads CASSLGRQINQPQHF. The DNA of the CDR3 is TGTGCCAGCAGCTTAGGGAGGCAGATAAATCAGCCCCAGCATTTT.

This chain uses TRBV14 with TRBJ1-2; a possible D gene is TRBD1 (5 bases). Germline V lookup: CDR1 SGHDN, CDR2 FVKESK. Trimming pared 0 bases from V and 8 bases from J, leaving 16 bases between. The CDR3 totals 15 residues. The CDR3 reads CASSQDVAGQRGYTF. CDR3 nucleotides: TGTGCCAGCAGCCAAGACGTGGCAGGGCAACGGGGCTACACCTTC.

The V and J genes are TRBV29-1 and TRBJ2-7; TRBD1 might be the D (6 bases). The length of the CDR3 is 11 residues. The germline V gene has CDR1 SQVTM and CDR2 ANQGSEA. With 4 bases removed from V and 10 bases from J, the gap between germline ends came to 14 bases. CDR3 coding DNA: TGCAGCGTTGCCGACAGGACCTACCAGTACTTC. This gives the protein CSVADRTYQYF.

CDR3 amino acids: CASSLRGGNQPQHF. The CDR3 region has the DNA TGCGCCAGCAGCTTGCGCGGGGGCAATCAGCCCCAGCATTTT. The genes are TRBV5-1 and TRBJ1-5, with no clear D. The CDR3 runs 14 residues. The V gene lost 1 base and the J gene lost 2 bases, with 7 bases spanning the gap. Germline V gene data show CDR1 as SGHRS and CDR2 as YFSETQ.

The chain combines TRBV13 with TRBJ2-3; TRBD2 matches 11 bases. CDR3 size: 15 residues. Germline V CDR1 and CDR2: PRHDT, FYEKMQ (reference sequence). V lost 6 bases and J lost 7; bases outside the gene matches: 9. CDR3 coding DNA: TGTGCCAGCAGACGTAGCGGGGGGGCCCTGTATACGCAGTATTTT. Translation: CASRRSGGALYTQYF.

The rearrangement joins TRBV29-1 to TRBJ2-7, with 8 bases aligning to TRBD2. The CDR3 spans 13 residues. The germline V gene has CDR1 SQVTM and CDR2 ANQGSEA. The trim removed 6 bases at V and 1 base at J, leaving 5 bases unmatched. CDR3 bases: TGCAGCGTCCGAACGGGAGGGTCCTACGAGCAGTACTTC. Translation: CSVRTGGSYEQYF.

The chain employs TRBV7-2 and TRBJ1-5, with D perhaps TRBD1 (5 bases). The germline gives CDR1 SGHTA, CDR2 FQGNSA. This CDR3 comprises 15 residues. V lost 6 bases, J lost 4 bases, and 16 bases lay in between. CDR3 sequence reads: CASRLLQAPNQPQHF. CDR3 coding DNA: TGTGCCAGCAGGCTACTACAGGCACCAAATCAGCCCCAGCATTTT.

The chain has TRBV7-3 and TRBJ2-7, with D tentatively TRBD1 (5 bases). Germline V lookup: CDR1 SGHTA, CDR2 FQGTGA. CDR3 size: 14 residues. Trimming removed 2 bases from V and 2 bases from J, with 10 bases in between. CDR3 loop: CASSLGQGTYEQYF. In nucleotides, the CDR3 is TGTGCCAGCAGCTTAGGTCAGGGAACCTACGAGCAGTACTTC. Combining the CDR3 with reference TRBV7-3 and TRBJ2-7 gives the whole variable domain GAGVSQTPSNKVTEKGKYVELRCDPISGHTALYWYRQSLGQGPEFLIYFQGTGAADDSGLPNDRFFAVRPEGSVSTLKIQRTERGDSAVYLCASSLGQGTYEQYFGPGTRLTVT.

The chain has TRBV6-5 and TRBJ2-1; 11 bases match TRBD1. CDR3 length: 14 residues. Germline V gene data show CDR1 as MNHEY and CDR2 as SVGAGI. J was trimmed by 14 bases and V by 0 bases; bases with no gene match: 6. The CDR3 DNA reads TGTGCCAGCAGTTACTCAGTCGGGACAGGGGGAGAGTTCTTC. It is translated as CASSYSVGTGGEFF.

The chain couples TRBV6-4 to TRBJ2-1; D is possibly TRBD1 (6 bases). Germline V gene sequence: CDR1 MRHNA, CDR2 SNTAGT. The CDR3 spans 18 residues. Trimming took 3 bases from V and 1 from J, leaving 19 bases between them. CDR3: CASSDFHRAFDSYNEQFF. CDR3 coding DNA: TGTGCCAGCAGTGATTTCCACAGGGCCTTTGATTCCTACAATGAGCAGTTCTTC.

This clone appeared a few times. The chain is built from TRBV5-1 and TRBJ2-7, with D perhaps matching TRBD2 (5 bases). Germline V lookup: CDR1 SGHRS, CDR2 YFSETQ. The CDR3 is 15 residues long. Trimming removed 2 bases from V and 6 bases from J, with 18 bases in between. The CDR3 region has the DNA TGCGCCAGCAGCTTCCTGCCGGGCGGGTCTGGCGAGCAGTACTTC. This translates into CASSFLPGGSGEQYF.

The chain is built from TRBV2 and TRBJ1-5; unclear D gene. V was clipped by 6 bases and J by 0 bases, with 9 bases between them. Germline values: CDR1 SNHLY, CDR2 FYNNEI. The CDR3 covers 14 residues. The CDR3 DNA follows: TGTGCCAGCAGCGGGTCATTTAGCAATCAGCCCCAGCATTTT. As protein: CASSGSFSNQPQHF.

The chain employs TRBV7-9 and TRBJ2-7, with 11 bases lining up with TRBD2. CDR3 length: 17 residues. V was pared by 5 bases and J by 6 bases, with 15 bases of the junction left unmatched. CDR1 and CDR2 from the germline V gene are SEHNR and FQNEAQ (reference sequence). The CDR3 loop is CASSPTYSGREGSEQYF. The CDR3 DNA reads TGTGCCAGCAGCCCTACTTATAGCGGGAGGGAAGGGAGCGAGCAGTACTTC.

This clone was seen only once. The chain employs TRBV6-1 and TRBJ2-7, with TRBD2 as a possible D gene (5 bases). Trimming took off 5 bases at V and 6 bases at J, with 11 bases between the two ends. The CDR3 covers 12 residues. Per germline, CDR1 MNHNS and CDR2 SASEGT. CDR3 nucleotide sequence: TGTGCCAGCAGTCCCCCCCGGGGCGAGCAGTACTTC. It is translated as CASSPPRGEQYF.

This clone was detected only a few times. The chain couples TRBV7-2 to TRBJ1-4, with D unresolved. CDR1 SGHTA and CDR2 FQGNSA come from the germline V gene. There are 15 residues in the CDR3. The ends were cut back, 1 base at V and 3 bases at J, with 9 bases in the middle. CDR3 in DNA: TGTGCCAGCAGCTTAGACCCGGGCGCTAATGAAAAACTGTTTTTT. It translates to CASSLDPGANEKLFF. Full variable domain (remainder filled in from reference TRBV7-2 and TRBJ1-4): GAGVSQSPSNKVTEKGKDVELRCDPISGHTALYWYRQSLGQGLEFLIYFQGNSAPDKSGLPSDRFSAERTGGSVSTLTIQRTQQEDSAVYLCASSLDPGANEKLFFGSGTQLSVL.

V is TRBV14 and J is TRBJ1-1, with D maybe TRBD1 (6 bases). In germline, CDR1 is SGHDN, CDR2 FVKESK. CDR3 size: 15 residues. Trimming removed 0 bases from V and 6 bases from J, with 14 bases in between. The CDR3 DNA follows: TGTGCCAGCAGCCAAGAGGGACAAACTATTTCTGAAGCTTTCTTT. It specifies CASSQEGQTISEAFF.

This chain joins TRBV14 and TRBJ2-7; 8 bases align to TRBD2. V shed 4 bases, J shed 0 bases, and the junction held 2 bases outside the gene matches. This CDR3 has 14 amino acids. Germline lookup yields CDR1 SGHDN and CDR2 FVKESK. The CDR3 here is CASSLAGSSYEQYF. CDR3 DNA: TGTGCCAGCAGCCTAGCGGGAAGCTCCTACGAGCAGTACTTC.

This clone was observed a single time. The chain uses TRBV29-1 and TRBJ2-7; perhaps D is TRBD1 or TRBD2 (5 bases each). This CDR3 region has 11 residues. Trimming removed 7 bases from V and 4 bases from J, with 11 bases in between. Germline loops: CDR1 SQVTM, CDR2 ANQGSEA. CDR3 protein: CSGGETYEQYF. The CDR3 nucleotides are TGCAGCGGAGGGGAGACTTACGAGCAGTACTTC.

The table lists this clone with a few counts. This sequence joins TRBV29-1 and TRBJ2-7; 12 nucleotides line up with TRBD1. This CDR3 comprises 16 residues. Trimming at V came to 4 bases and at J to 6 bases, leaving 13 bases not matched to a gene. From germline, CDR1 is SQVTM and CDR2 ANQGSEA. CDR3 DNA sequence: TGCAGCGTTGCAGGGCGTGGGGACAGGGGGCTTTCCGAGCAGTACTTC. Amino acids: CSVAGRGDRGLSEQYF.

This sequence joins TRBV5-6 and TRBJ2-3; unclear D gene. In germline, CDR1 is SGHDT, CDR2 YYEEEE. The CDR3 runs 15 residues. V lost 0 bases, J lost 3 bases, and 11 bases lay in between. The CDR3, as DNA: TGTGCCAGCAGCTTGGACGGCAGGCCAACAGATACGCAGTATTTT. This codes for CASSLDGRPTDTQYF. Drawing the rest from reference TRBV5-6 and TRBJ2-3, the complete variable domain is DAGVTQSPTHLIKTRGQQVTLRCSPKSGHDTVSWYQQALGQGPQFIFQYYEEEERQRGNFPDRFSGHQFPNYSSELNVNALLLGDSALYLCASSLDGRPTDTQYFGPGTRLTVL.

This chain connects TRBV2 to TRBJ1-1, with D tentatively TRBD1 (5 bases). Trimming took 9 bases from V and 0 from J, leaving 11 bases between them. From germline, CDR1 is SNHLY and CDR2 FYNNEI. The CDR3 runs 13 residues. As DNA, the CDR3 is TGTGCCAGTAAGGGGACGTTGAACACTGAAGCTTTCTTT. This translates into CASKGTLNTEAFF. The full variable domain, in which reference TRBV2 and TRBJ1-1 provide the parts outside the CDR3, is EPEVTQTPSHQVTQMGQEVILRCVPISNHLYFYWYRQILGQKVEFLVSFYNNEISEKSEIFDDQFSVERPDGSNFTLKIRSTKLEDSAMYFCASKGTLNTEAFFGQGTRLTVV.

In regard to this clone: The sample contains more than one DNA sequence encoding this CDR3. CDR3 nucleotides: TGCAGCGTTGAAGTTCGCTACAATGAGCAGTTCTTC. Protein product: CSVEVRYNEQFF. The rearrangement uses TRBV29-1 and TRBJ2-1; no firm D call. The germline CDR1 and CDR2 sequences are SQVTM and ANQGSEA. Trimming stripped 1 base from V and 3 bases from J, with 4 bases between. The CDR3 totals 12 residues.

This sequence joins TRBV29-1 and TRBJ2-1; D perhaps matches TRBD2 (5 bases). The CDR3 extends over 14 amino acids. CDR1 and CDR2 from the germline V gene are SQVTM and ANQGSEA. Trimming stripped 7 bases from V and 2 bases from J, with 15 bases between. This CDR3 reads CSGQSGFTYNEQFF. CDR3 coding DNA: TGCAGCGGTCAATCGGGGTTTACCTACAATGAGCAGTTCTTC.

This clone showed up just a few times. The chain employs TRBV5-1 and TRBJ2-2, with D tentatively TRBD1 (6 bases). Germline assignment: CDR1 SGHRS and CDR2 YFSETQ. Trimming left V 7 bases short and J 2 bases short, with 15 bases between. The length of the CDR3 is 15 residues. The CDR3 DNA reads TGCGCCAGCTCTTTCGACAGGAGCAACACCGGGGAGCTGTTTTTT. Translating it yields CASSFDRSNTGELFF.

The chain's CDR3 is CASSATSVTYNEQFF. CDR3 DNA: TGTGCCAGCAGCGCCACTAGCGTGACCTACAATGAGCAGTTCTTC. This chain links TRBV9 with TRBJ2-1; TRBD2 agrees at 7 bases. CDR1 SGDLS and CDR2 YYNGEE come from the germline V gene. This CDR3 is built from 15 residues. V lost 3 bases to trimming and J lost 2 bases; unmatched junction nucleotides: 5. The full variable domain, its missing parts supplied by reference TRBV9 and TRBJ2-1, is DSGVTQTPKHLITATGQRVTLRCSPRSGDLSVYWYQQSLDQGLQFLIQYYNGEERAKGNILERFSAQQFPDLHSELNLSSLELGDSALYFCASSATSVTYNEQFFGPGTRLTVL.

This clone was picked up a small number of times. The V gene is TRBV10-3, the J gene TRBJ2-1; D not resolved. The CDR3 is 13 residues long. Per the germline V gene, CDR1 is ENHRY and CDR2 is SYGVKD. V lost 8 bases and J lost 6, with 14 bases in between. CDR3 protein: CAISKEAVNEQFF. As DNA, the CDR3 is TGTGCCATCTCCAAAGAGGCTGTCAATGAGCAGTTCTTC.

The rearrangement links TRBV6-6 to TRBJ2-3; D gene ambiguous. V lost 8 bases, J lost 2 bases, and 5 bases lay in between. The CDR3 contains 11 residues. Per germline, CDR1 MNHNY and CDR2 SVGAGI (reference sequence). The CDR3 is CASHSTDTQYF. The CDR3 DNA follows: TGTGCCAGCCATTCCACAGATACGCAGTATTTT.

This clone was seen once. V gene TRBV7-9 combines with J gene TRBJ2-3, with D uncertain. CDR3 length equals 14 residues. V lost 5 bases, J lost 5 bases, and 14 bases lay in between. Per germline, CDR1 SEHNR and CDR2 FQNEAQ (reference sequence). As DNA, the CDR3 is TGTGCCAGCAGCCCGGGCCTTCTAGGAGATACGCAGTATTTT. It translates to CASSPGLLGDTQYF.

This clone has a handful of counts. The chain links TRBV6-5 to TRBJ2-1; D is undetermined. The CDR3 is 13 amino acids. V lost 11 bases to trimming and J lost 3 bases, with 14 bases between them. Germline-derived CDR1 and CDR2 are MNHEY and SVGAGI. The CDR3 is CAVGRASYNEQFF. The CDR3 nucleotides read TGTGCCGTAGGAAGGGCGAGCTACAATGAGCAGTTCTTC.

V and J are TRBV29-1 and TRBJ2-5; 8 bases match TRBD1. The V gene's germline CDR1 is SQVTM and CDR2 ANQGSEA. The V and J ends lost 8 bases and 5 bases, in that order; junction bases with no gene match: 10. The CDR3 is made up of 13 amino acids. CDR3 region: CSSTGGSGETQYF. The CDR3 DNA follows: TGCAGCTCAACAGGGGGGTCTGGGGAGACCCAGTACTTC.

This chain joins TRBV25-1 and TRBJ2-7; 9 nucleotides match TRBD1. The V segment lost 5 bases and the J segment 0 bases; nucleotides outside the gene matches: 8. Per germline, CDR1 MGHDK and CDR2 SYGVNS. The CDR3 is 16 amino acids. The CDR3 reads CASSYGGTGRSYEQYF. DNA of the CDR3: TGTGCCAGCAGTTATGGCGGGACAGGGCGCTCCTACGAGCAGTACTTC.

The chain links TRBV5-6 to TRBJ1-4; D remains ambiguous. The ends were cut back, 3 bases at V and 7 bases at J, with 16 bases in the middle. Per the germline V gene, CDR1 is SGHDT and CDR2 is YYEEEE. The CDR3 spans 15 residues. This chain's CDR3 is CASSSNDGVSEKLFF. The CDR3 DNA reads TGTGCCAGCAGCTCAAATGACGGAGTCAGTGAAAAACTGTTTTTT. Together with reference TRBV5-6 and TRBJ1-4, the CDR3 gives the full variable domain: DAGVTQSPTHLIKTRGQQVTLRCSPKSGHDTVSWYQQALGQGPQFIFQYYEEEERQRGNFPDRFSGHQFPNYSSELNVNALLLGDSALYLCASSSNDGVSEKLFFGSGTQLSVL.